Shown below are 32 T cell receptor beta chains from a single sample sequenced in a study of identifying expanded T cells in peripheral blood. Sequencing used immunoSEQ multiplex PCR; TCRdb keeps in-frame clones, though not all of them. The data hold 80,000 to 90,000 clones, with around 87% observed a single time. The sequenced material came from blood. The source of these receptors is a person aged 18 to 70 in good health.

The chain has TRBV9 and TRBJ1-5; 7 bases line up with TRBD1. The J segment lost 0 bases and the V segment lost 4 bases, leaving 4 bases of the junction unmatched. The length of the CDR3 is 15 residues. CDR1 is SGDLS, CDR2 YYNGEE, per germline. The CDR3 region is CASSRTGYSNQPQHF. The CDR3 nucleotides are TGTGCCAGCAGCCGGACAGGTTATAGCAATCAGCCCCAGCATTTT.

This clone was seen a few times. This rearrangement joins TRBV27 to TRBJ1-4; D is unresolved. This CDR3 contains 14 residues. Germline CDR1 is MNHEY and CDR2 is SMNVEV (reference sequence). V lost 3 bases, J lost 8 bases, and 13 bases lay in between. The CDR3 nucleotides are TGTGCCAGCAGTTTTGTGGGAGTAGAGGAAAAACTGTTTTTT. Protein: CASSFVGVEEKLFF.

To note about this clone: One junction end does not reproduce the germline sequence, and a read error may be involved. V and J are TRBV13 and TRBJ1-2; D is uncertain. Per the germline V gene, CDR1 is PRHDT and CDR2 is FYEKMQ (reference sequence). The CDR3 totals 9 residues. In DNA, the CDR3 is TGCGCCAGCAGCCAAGGCTACACCTTC. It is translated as CASSQGYTF. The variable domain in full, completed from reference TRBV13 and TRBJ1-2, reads AAGVIQSPRHLIKEKRETATLKCYPIPRHDTVYWYQQGPGQDPQFLISFYEKMQSDKGSIPDRFSAQQFSDYHSELNMSSLELGDSALYFCASSQGYTFGSGTRLTVV.

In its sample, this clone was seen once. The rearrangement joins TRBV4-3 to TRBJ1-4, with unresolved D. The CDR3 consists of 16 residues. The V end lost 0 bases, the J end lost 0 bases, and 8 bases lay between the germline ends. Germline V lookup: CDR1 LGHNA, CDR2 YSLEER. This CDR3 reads CASSQDPLATNEKLFF. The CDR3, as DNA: TGCGCCAGCAGCCAAGATCCCCTTGCAACTAATGAAAAACTGTTTTTT.

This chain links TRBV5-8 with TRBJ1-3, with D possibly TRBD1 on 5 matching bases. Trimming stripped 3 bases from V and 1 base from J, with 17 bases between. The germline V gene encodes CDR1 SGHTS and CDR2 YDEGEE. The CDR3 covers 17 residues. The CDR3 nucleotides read TGTGCCAGCAGCTCGTCCCTCCTCAGGGATTCTGGAAACACCATATATTTT. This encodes CASSSSLLRDSGNTIYF.

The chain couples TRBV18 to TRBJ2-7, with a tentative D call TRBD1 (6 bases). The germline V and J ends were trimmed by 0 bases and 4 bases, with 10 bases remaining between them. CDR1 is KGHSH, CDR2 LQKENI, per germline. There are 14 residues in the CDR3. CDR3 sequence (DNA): TGTGCCAGCTCACCACCTACAGGGAGATACGAGCAGTACTTC. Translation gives CASSPPTGRYEQYF.

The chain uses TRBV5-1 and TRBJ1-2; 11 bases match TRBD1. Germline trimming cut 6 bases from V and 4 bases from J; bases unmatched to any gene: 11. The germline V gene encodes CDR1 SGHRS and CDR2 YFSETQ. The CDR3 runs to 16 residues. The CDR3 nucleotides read TGCGCCAGCAATTCAGGACAGGGGGCTAGAAGCTATGGCTACACCTTC. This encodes CASNSGQGARSYGYTF.

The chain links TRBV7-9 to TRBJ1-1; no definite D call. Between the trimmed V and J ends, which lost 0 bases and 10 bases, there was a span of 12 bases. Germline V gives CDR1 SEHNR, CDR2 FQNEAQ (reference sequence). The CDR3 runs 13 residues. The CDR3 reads CASSLAHGARAFF. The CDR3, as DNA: TGTGCCAGCAGCTTAGCGCATGGTGCACGAGCTTTCTTT.

The CDR3 loop reads CASSFLLGQGAYEQYF. The CDR3, as DNA: TGTGCCAGCAGCTTTCTTCTGGGACAGGGGGCCTACGAGCAGTACTTC. The chain links TRBV7-2 to TRBJ2-7, with 11 bases lining up with TRBD1. Trimming at V came to 3 bases and at J to 2 bases, leaving 6 bases not matched to a gene. The CDR3 is 16 residues long. Per the germline V gene, CDR1 is SGHTA and CDR2 is FQGNSA. Variable domain in full (rest from reference TRBV7-2 and TRBJ2-7): GAGVSQSPSNKVTEKGKDVELRCDPISGHTALYWYRQSLGQGLEFLIYFQGNSAPDKSGLPSDRFSAERTGGSVSTLTIQRTQQEDSAVYLCASSFLLGQGAYEQYFGPGTRLTVT.

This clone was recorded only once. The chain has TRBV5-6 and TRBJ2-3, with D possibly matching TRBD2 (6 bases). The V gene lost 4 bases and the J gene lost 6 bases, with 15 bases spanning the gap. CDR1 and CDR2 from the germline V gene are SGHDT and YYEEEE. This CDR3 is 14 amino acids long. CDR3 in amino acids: CASSLWVGGDTQYF. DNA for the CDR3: TGTGCCAGCAGCCTTTGGGTTGGGGGGGATACGCAGTATTTT.

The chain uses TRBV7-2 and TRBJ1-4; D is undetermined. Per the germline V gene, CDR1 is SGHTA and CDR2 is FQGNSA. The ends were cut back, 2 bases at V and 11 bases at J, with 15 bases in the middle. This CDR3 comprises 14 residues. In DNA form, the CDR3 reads TGTGCCAGCAGCTTATACGTGGGGAAAGGGAAACTGTTTTTT. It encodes CASSLYVGKGKLFF.

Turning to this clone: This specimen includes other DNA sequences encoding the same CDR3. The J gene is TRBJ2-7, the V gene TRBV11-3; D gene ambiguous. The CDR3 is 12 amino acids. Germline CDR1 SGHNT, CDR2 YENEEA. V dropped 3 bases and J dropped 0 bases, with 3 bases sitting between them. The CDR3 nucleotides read TGTGCCAGCAGCTTGGGCTCCTACGAGCAGTACTTC. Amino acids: CASSLGSYEQYF.

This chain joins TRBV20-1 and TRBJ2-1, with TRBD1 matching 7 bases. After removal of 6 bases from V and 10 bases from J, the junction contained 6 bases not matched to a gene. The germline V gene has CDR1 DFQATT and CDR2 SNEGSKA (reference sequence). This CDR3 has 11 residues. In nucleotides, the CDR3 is TGCAGTGCCCAGACAGGGCACGAGCAGTTCTTC. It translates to CSAQTGHEQFF.

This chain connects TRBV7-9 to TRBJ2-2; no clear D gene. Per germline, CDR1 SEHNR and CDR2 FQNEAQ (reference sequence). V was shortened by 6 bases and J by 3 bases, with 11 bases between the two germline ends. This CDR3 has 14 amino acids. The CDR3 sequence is CASSRELDTGELFF. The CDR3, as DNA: TGTGCCAGCAGTCGTGAGTTGGACACCGGGGAGCTGTTTTTT.

The CDR3 bases are TGTGCCAGCAGCGTTCGCAGCGGGGAGAGCTCCTACAATGAGCAGTTCTTC. This codes for CASSVRSGESSYNEQFF. V and J are TRBV9 and TRBJ2-1; TRBD2 matches at 7 bases. Germline V lookup: CDR1 SGDLS, CDR2 YYNGEE. The CDR3 spans 17 residues. V lost 2 bases and J lost 0; bases outside the gene matches: 8. Full variable domain (rest looked up from reference TRBV9 and TRBJ2-1): DSGVTQTPKHLITATGQRVTLRCSPRSGDLSVYWYQQSLDQGLQFLIQYYNGEERAKGNILERFSAQQFPDLHSELNLSSLELGDSALYFCASSVRSGESSYNEQFFGPGTRLTVL.

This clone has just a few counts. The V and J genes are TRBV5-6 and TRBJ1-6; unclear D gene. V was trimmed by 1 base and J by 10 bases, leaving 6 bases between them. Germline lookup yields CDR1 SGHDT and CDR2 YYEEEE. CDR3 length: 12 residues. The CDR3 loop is CASSLHDSPLHF. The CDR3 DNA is TGTGCCAGCAGCTTGCATGACTCACCCCTCCACTTT.

The CDR3, as DNA: TGTGCCAGCAGCCACCATTACAGTCCTTTTAGCGGGGGGGCTAAGTCCTACAATGAGCAGTTCTTC. This codes for CASSHHYSPFSGGAKSYNEQFF. This chain links TRBV28 with TRBJ2-1, with 11 nucleotides matching TRBD2. There are 22 residues in the CDR3. V shed 6 bases, J shed 1 base, and the junction held 23 bases outside the gene matches. Germline assignment: CDR1 MDHEN and CDR2 SYDVKM.

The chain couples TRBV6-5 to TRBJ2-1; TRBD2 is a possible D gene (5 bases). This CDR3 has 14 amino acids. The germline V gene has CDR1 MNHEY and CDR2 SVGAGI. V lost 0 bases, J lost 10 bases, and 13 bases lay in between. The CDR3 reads CASSYSGGSGEQFF. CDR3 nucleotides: TGTGCCAGCAGTTACTCAGGAGGCTCCGGGGAGCAGTTCTTC.

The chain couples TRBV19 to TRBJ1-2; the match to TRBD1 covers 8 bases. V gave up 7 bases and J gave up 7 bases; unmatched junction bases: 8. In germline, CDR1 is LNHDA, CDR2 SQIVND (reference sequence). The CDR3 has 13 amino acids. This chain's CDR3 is CASTSGGASGYTF. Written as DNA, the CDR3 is TGTGCCAGTACCTCAGGGGGCGCATCTGGCTACACCTTC.

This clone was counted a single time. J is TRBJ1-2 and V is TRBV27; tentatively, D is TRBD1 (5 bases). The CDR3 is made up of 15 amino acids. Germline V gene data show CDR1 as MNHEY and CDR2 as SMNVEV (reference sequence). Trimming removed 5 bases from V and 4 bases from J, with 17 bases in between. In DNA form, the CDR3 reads TGTGCCAGCAGTCCGTCCGGGGGGACCGCCTATGGCTACACCTTC. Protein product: CASSPSGGTAYGYTF.

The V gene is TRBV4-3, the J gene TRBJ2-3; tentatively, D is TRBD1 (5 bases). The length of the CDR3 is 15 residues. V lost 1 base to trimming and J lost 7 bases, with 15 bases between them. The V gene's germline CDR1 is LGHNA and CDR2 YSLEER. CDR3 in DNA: TGCGCCAGCAGCCAAGTACCCGGCAGGGCGAATACGCAGTATTTT. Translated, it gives CASSQVPGRANTQYF.

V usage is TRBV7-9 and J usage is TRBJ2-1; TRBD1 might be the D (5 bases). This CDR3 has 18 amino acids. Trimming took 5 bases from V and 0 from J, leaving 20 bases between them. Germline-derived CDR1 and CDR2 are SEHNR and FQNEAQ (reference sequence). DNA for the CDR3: TGTGCCAGCAGCCCGCCCTCTCCCAGGGTTAGCTCCTACAATGAGCAGTTCTTC. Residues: CASSPPSPRVSSYNEQFF.

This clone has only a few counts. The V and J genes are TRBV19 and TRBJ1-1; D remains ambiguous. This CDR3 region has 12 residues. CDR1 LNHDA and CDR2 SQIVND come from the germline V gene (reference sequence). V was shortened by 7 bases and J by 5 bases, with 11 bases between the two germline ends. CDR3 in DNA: TGTGCCAGTACTCCGGGAGGGACTGAAGCTTTCTTT. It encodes CASTPGGTEAFF.

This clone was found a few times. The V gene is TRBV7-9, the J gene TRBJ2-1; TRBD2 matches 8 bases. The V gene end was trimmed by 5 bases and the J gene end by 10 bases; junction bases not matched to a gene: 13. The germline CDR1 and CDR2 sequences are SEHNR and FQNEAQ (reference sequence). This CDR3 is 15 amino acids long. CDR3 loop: CASSLGLGGPEEQFF. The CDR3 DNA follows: TGTGCCAGCAGCCTGGGACTAGGGGGGCCCGAAGAGCAGTTCTTC.

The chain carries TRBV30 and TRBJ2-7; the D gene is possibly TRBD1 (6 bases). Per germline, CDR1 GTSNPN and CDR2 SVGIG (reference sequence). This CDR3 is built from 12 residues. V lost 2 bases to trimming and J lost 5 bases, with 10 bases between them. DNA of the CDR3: TGTGCCTGGAGTACAGGGCTGGACGAGCAGTACTTC. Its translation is CAWSTGLDEQYF. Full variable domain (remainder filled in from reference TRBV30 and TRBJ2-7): SQTIHQWPATLVQPVGSPLSLECTVEGTSNPNLYWYRQAAGRGLQLLFYSVGIGQISSEVPQNLSASRPQDRQFILSSKKLLLSDSGFYLCAWSTGLDEQYFGPGTRLTVT.

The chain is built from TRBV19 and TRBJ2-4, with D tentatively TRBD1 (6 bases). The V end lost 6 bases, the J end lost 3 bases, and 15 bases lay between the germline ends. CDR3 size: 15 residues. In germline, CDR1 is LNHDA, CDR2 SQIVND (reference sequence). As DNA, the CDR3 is TGTGCCAGTAGCCAGGGGATCGGAGGCAAAAACATTCAGTACTTC. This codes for CASSQGIGGKNIQYF. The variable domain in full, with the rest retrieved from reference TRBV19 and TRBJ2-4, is DGGITQSPKYLFRKEGQNVTLSCEQNLNHDAMYWYRQDPGQGLRLIYYSQIVNDFQKGDIAEGYSVSREKKESFPLTVTSAQKNPTAFYLCASSQGIGGKNIQYFGAGTRLSVL.

CDR3 in DNA: TGCGCCAGCAGCCAAGACGGGGGCACAGGCTCACCCCTCCACTTT. It codes for CASSQDGGTGSPLHF. This chain uses TRBV4-3 with TRBJ1-6; D possibly corresponds to TRBD1 (6 bases). The germline V gene has CDR1 LGHNA and CDR2 YSLEER. The V and J ends lost 0 bases and 10 bases respectively, with 13 bases between them. The CDR3 extends over 15 amino acids.

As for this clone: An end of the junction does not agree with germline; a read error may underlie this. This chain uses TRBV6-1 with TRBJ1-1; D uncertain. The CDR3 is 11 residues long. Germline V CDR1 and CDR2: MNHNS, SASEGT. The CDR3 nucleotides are TGTGCCAGCCGAGGGCCTTTAGAAGGTTTCTTT. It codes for CASRGPLEGFF.

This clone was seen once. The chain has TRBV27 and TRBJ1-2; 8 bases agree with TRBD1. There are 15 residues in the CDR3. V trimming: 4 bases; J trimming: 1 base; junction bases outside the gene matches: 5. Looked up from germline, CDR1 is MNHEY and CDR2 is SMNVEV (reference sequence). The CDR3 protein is CASSSPGQGNYGYTF. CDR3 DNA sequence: TGTGCCAGCAGTTCCCCTGGACAGGGTAACTATGGCTACACCTTC.

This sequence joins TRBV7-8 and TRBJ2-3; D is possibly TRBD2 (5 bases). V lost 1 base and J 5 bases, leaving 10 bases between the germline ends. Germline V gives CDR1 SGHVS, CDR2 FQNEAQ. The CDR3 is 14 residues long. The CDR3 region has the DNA TGTGCCAGCAGCTTAGGTAGCGAGAAAGATACGCAGTATTTT. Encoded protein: CASSLGSEKDTQYF.

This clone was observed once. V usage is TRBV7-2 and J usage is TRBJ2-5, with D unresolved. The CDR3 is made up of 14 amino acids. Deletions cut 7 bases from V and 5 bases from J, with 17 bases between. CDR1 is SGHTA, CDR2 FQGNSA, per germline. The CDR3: CASTPDPGRETQYF. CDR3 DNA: TGTGCCAGCACCCCAGACCCGGGTCGGGAGACCCAGTACTTC. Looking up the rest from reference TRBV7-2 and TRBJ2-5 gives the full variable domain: GAGVSQSPSNKVTEKGKDVELRCDPISGHTALYWYRQSLGQGLEFLIYFQGNSAPDKSGLPSDRFSAERTGGSVSTLTIQRTQQEDSAVYLCASTPDPGRETQYFGPGTRLLVL.

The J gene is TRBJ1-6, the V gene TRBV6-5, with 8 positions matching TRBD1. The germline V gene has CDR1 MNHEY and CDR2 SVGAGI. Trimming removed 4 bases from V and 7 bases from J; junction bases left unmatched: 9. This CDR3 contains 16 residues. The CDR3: CASSSQGAVQNSPLHF. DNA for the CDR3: TGTGCCAGCAGTTCCCAGGGGGCGGTCCAGAATTCACCCCTCCACTTT.